The 32 T cell receptor beta chains below come from one sample, sequenced in a study of T cells in Graves' hyperthyroidism and ophthalmopathy. The investigators amplified TCR beta CDR3 regions from RNA transcripts. Primed by the HTBI set, a first-round RT-PCR was run on the TCR CDR3. TCRdb ran MiXCR on the multiplex PCR reads and lists one entry per CDR3 protein. The table lists some 300,000 distinct CDR3 sequences, around a sixth of them singletons, with around 35% in the top ten. The material sequenced was blood. Receptor source: a man aged 30-40 years with Graves' hyperthyroidism.

This clonotype was seen repeatedly, ten times or more. The chain employs TRBV7-9 and TRBJ2-7; D gene unclear. The germline gives CDR1 SEHNR, CDR2 FQNEAQ (reference sequence). CDR3 size: 13 residues. The V and J ends lost 1 base and 3 bases respectively, with 7 bases between them. The CDR3 DNA follows: TGTGCCAGCAGCTTAGGGGATCACTACGAGCAGTACTTC. Amino acids: CASSLGDHYEQYF.

The chain couples TRBV7-2 to TRBJ2-2; TRBD1 is a possible D gene (6 bases). Germline CDR1 is SGHTA and CDR2 is FQGNSA. The CDR3 length is 15 residues. V lost 1 base and J 6 bases, leaving 12 bases between the germline ends. The CDR3, as DNA: TGTGCCAGCAGCTTAGGAGGGGGTTACGCCGGGGAGCTGTTTTTT. Translating gives CASSLGGGYAGELFF.

The chain joins TRBV20-1 to TRBJ2-6; TRBD1 or TRBD2 may be the D gene (5 bases each). The ends were cut back, 3 bases at V and 2 bases at J, with 11 bases in the middle. This CDR3 spans 15 amino acids. Germline CDR1 reads DFQATT; CDR2 reads SNEGSKA (reference sequence). As DNA, the CDR3 is TGCAGTGCTAGTTTGGGGGACCCTGGGGCCAACGTCCTGACTTTC. It codes for CSASLGDPGANVLTF.

Points on this clonotype: A much larger clone differs from this one at a single base, so this may be a read error. V and J are TRBV3-1 and TRBJ2-1, with D perhaps assigned TRBD1 or TRBD2 (5 bases each). This CDR3 is built from 20 residues. Looked up from germline, CDR1 is LGHDT and CDR2 is YNNKEL (reference sequence). As DNA, the CDR3 is TGTGCCAGCAGCCAAGAGCTCCTTTTGCCATGGGGGATAACCTACAATGATCAGTTCTTC. This codes for CASSQELLLPWGITYNDQFF.

The chain carries TRBV18 and TRBJ2-5; D may be TRBD2 (5 bases). The CDR3 consists of 15 residues. Trimming removed 4 bases at V and 1 base at J, with 13 bases between. Germline V gene lookup returns CDR1 KGHSH and CDR2 LQKENI. The CDR3: CASSRSGFVQETQYF. CDR3 sequence (DNA): TGTGCCAGCTCACGATCGGGGTTTGTCCAAGAGACCCAGTACTTC.

This clonotype came up a few times. The CDR3 bases are TGTGCCAGCAACCCCGAGCCCTCCCCGGCAAGCTCCTACAATGAGCAGTTCTTC. Amino acid sequence: CASNPEPSPASSYNEQFF. The chain joins TRBV27 to TRBJ2-1, with no clear D. This CDR3 comprises 18 residues. The V end lost 7 bases, the J end lost 0 bases, and 22 bases lay between the germline ends. Germline CDR1 and CDR2: MNHEY and SMNVEV (reference sequence).

This clonotype was seen at least ten times. This chain uses TRBV27 with TRBJ2-7; a weak D match, TRBD1 (5 bases). The length of the CDR3 is 13 residues. Trimming removed 3 bases at V and 7 bases at J, with 13 bases between. Per the germline V gene, CDR1 is MNHEY and CDR2 is SMNVEV (reference sequence). CDR3 nucleotides: TGTGCCAGCAGTTTCCTGCAGGGTAGAGAGCAGTACTTC. It translates to CASSFLQGREQYF.

This clonotype turned up a few times. This chain links TRBV12-3 or TRBV12-4 with TRBJ1-1, with 7 bases fitting TRBD1. This CDR3 is built from 16 residues. V lost 3 bases, J lost 6 bases, and 13 bases stayed unmatched. CDR3 DNA: TGTGCCAGCAGTTTGGGACAGCAATTGATGCAGCCTGAAGCTTTCTTT. Encoded protein: CASSLGQQLMQPEAFF.

This clonotype came up many times. The rearrangement joins TRBV28 to TRBJ2-7, with 8 bases that match TRBD1. Germline loops: CDR1 MDHEN, CDR2 SYDVKM. With 5 bases clipped from V and 3 bases from J, the junction kept 6 bases outside the gene matches. The CDR3 is 14 residues long. The CDR3 region is CASSIMGQDYEQYF. The CDR3 DNA is TGTGCCAGCAGTATCATGGGACAGGACTACGAGCAGTACTTC.

This clonotype was seen a handful of times. The CDR3 sequence is CSVEVGAYSGANVLTF. The CDR3 DNA sequence: TGCAGCGTTGAAGTAGGGGCTTACTCTGGGGCCAACGTCCTGACTTTC. The rearrangement joins TRBV29-1 to TRBJ2-6; TRBD1 is a possible D gene (5 bases). From germline, CDR1 is SQVTM and CDR2 ANQGSEA. This CDR3 is 16 amino acids long. V shed 1 base and J shed 0 bases, with 10 bases lying between them. Together with reference TRBV29-1 and TRBJ2-6, the CDR3 gives the full variable domain: SAVISQKPSRDICQRGTSLTIQCQVDSQVTMMFWYRQQPGQSLTLIATANQGSEATYESGFVIDKFPISRPNLTFSTLTVSNMSPEDSSIYLCSVEVGAYSGANVLTFGAGSRLTVL.

This clonotype was counted many times. For the CDR3, the DNA is TGCGCCAGCAGCCCGGTAGGGGTTTTCGCGGAAAGCTCCTACAATGAGCAGTTCTTC. This codes for CASSPVGVFAESSYNEQFF. V usage is TRBV5-1 and J usage is TRBJ2-1, with TRBD1 as a possible D gene (5 bases). Germline V CDR1 and CDR2: SGHRS, YFSETQ. V was cut by 4 bases and J by 0 bases, with 23 bases left in between. This CDR3 region has 19 residues.

The V call is TRBV4-1, the J call TRBJ2-1, with 10 positions matching TRBD2. Germline V gene sequence: CDR1 MGHRA, CDR2 YSYEKL. This CDR3 has 17 amino acids. The V segment lost 3 bases and the J segment 0 bases; nucleotides outside the gene matches: 5. In DNA, the CDR3 is TGCGCCAGCAGCCAGTTAGCGGGAGGAAGCTCCTACAATGAGCAGTTCTTC. Translated, it gives CASSQLAGGSSYNEQFF.

This clonotype was counted a few times. The rearrangement uses TRBV18 and TRBJ2-2; D not resolved. Germline V gene data show CDR1 as KGHSH and CDR2 as LQKENI. The CDR3 is made up of 13 amino acids. V lost 0 bases, J lost 6 bases, and 5 bases lay in between. CDR3 loop: CASSPPSSGELFF. The CDR3 DNA reads as TGTGCCAGCTCACCACCTTCCTCCGGGGAGCTGTTTTTT.

This clonotype was found many times. The genes are TRBV7-6 and TRBJ2-1; 12 bases match TRBD2. V shed 6 bases, J shed 2 bases, and the junction held 2 bases outside the gene matches. Germline assignment: CDR1 SGHVS and CDR2 FNYEAQ. The length of the CDR3 is 15 residues. The CDR3 spells CASSWTSGAYNEQFF. In nucleotides, the CDR3 is TGTGCCAGCAGTTGGACTAGCGGGGCCTACAATGAGCAGTTCTTC.

The chain has TRBV4-1 and TRBJ2-5, with a tentative D call TRBD2 (5 bases). In germline, CDR1 is MGHRA, CDR2 YSYEKL. CDR3 length: 15 amino acids. Trimming cost V 0 bases and J 7 bases, with 15 bases left between them. This CDR3 reads CASSQEGFGVVTQYF. Here the CDR3 DNA reads TGCGCCAGCAGCCAAGAAGGTTTCGGGGTAGTGACCCAGTACTTC.

The rearrangement joins TRBV11-3 to TRBJ2-1, with D uncertain. Germline V gene sequence: CDR1 SGHNT, CDR2 YENEEA. CDR3 size: 13 residues. The germline V and J ends were trimmed by 3 bases and 7 bases, with 10 bases remaining between them. CDR3 sequence: CASSFTVFNEQFF. CDR3 nucleotide sequence: TGTGCCAGCAGCTTCACGGTTTTTAATGAGCAGTTCTTC.

This clonotype was seen ten or more times. The junction does not match germline at one end; this may be a read error. V is TRBV7-2 and J is TRBJ1-1; 7 nucleotides match TRBD1. Germline CDR1 and CDR2: SGHTA and FQGNSA. The length of the CDR3 is 14 residues. CDR3 bases: TGTGCCAGCCGCTTGGGACAGCCGAACACTGAAGCTTTCTTT. This gives the protein CASRLGQPNTEAFF.

The V gene is TRBV13, the J gene TRBJ2-7, with no clear D. Germline loops: CDR1 PRHDT, CDR2 FYEKMQ (reference sequence). V was trimmed by 4 bases and J by 5 bases, leaving 15 bases between them. The CDR3 is 14 residues long. The CDR3 DNA reads as TGTGCCAGCAGCTACCCTAACCGTAAGGACGAGCAGTACTTC. Translated: CASSYPNRKDEQYF.

The rearrangement uses TRBV4-1 and TRBJ1-2; D not resolved. The CDR3 covers 15 residues. The germline gives CDR1 MGHRA, CDR2 YSYEKL. V lost 2 bases and J 2 bases, leaving 12 bases between the germline ends. Here the CDR3 reads CASSQPEQNNYGYTF. For the CDR3, the DNA is TGCGCCAGCAGCCAACCAGAGCAGAACAACTATGGCTACACCTTC.

This clonotype was seen many times. In DNA form, the CDR3 reads TGCAGTGAGGAGGGCCGGGGCACAGATACGCAGTATTTT. Translation gives CSEEGRGTDTQYF. This chain joins TRBV20-1 and TRBJ2-3, with TRBD2 as a possible D gene (6 bases). V lost 7 bases and J lost 1, with 12 bases in between. Germline CDR1 DFQATT, CDR2 SNEGSKA (reference sequence). The CDR3 length is 13 residues.

Ten or more counts support this clonotype. The chain combines TRBV28 with TRBJ1-1, with D unclear. V dropped 5 bases and J dropped 6 bases, with 10 bases sitting between them. The CDR3 loop spans 12 amino acids. Germline loops: CDR1 MDHEN, CDR2 SYDVKM. The CDR3: CASSGVFPEAFF. The CDR3 nucleotides are TGTGCCAGCAGTGGGGTGTTCCCTGAAGCTTTCTTT. Full variable domain (remainder filled in from reference TRBV28 and TRBJ1-1): DVKVTQSSRYLVKRTGEKVFLECVQDMDHENMFWYRQDPGLGLRLIYFSYDVKMKEKGDIPEGYSVSREKKERFSLILESASTNQTSMYLCASSGVFPEAFFGQGTRLTVV.

This clonotype was seen repeatedly, ten times or more. The V and J genes are TRBV7-2 and TRBJ2-4; 9 bases agree with TRBD2. CDR3 size: 13 residues. The germline gives CDR1 SGHTA, CDR2 FQGNSA. The junction had 4 bases not matched to a gene; V was cut back by 3 bases and J by 10 bases. CDR3 nucleotide sequence: TGTGCCAGCAGCTTCGCGGGGGGGGCGATTCAGTACTTC. This translates into CASSFAGGAIQYF.

V and J are TRBV5-6 and TRBJ2-7; 9 nucleotides line up with TRBD2. Unmatched junction bases numbered 2, after V lost 2 bases and J lost 2 bases. The CDR3 totals 14 residues. Per germline, CDR1 SGHDT and CDR2 YYEEEE. In DNA, the CDR3 is TGTGCCAGCAGCTTTAGCGGGAGACCCTACGAGCAGTACTTC. It specifies CASSFSGRPYEQYF. Combining the CDR3 with reference TRBV5-6 and TRBJ2-7 gives the whole variable domain DAGVTQSPTHLIKTRGQQVTLRCSPKSGHDTVSWYQQALGQGPQFIFQYYEEEERQRGNFPDRFSGHQFPNYSSELNVNALLLGDSALYLCASSFSGRPYEQYFGPGTRLTVT.

This chain uses TRBV9 with TRBJ2-2; no reliable D call. Germline CDR1 reads SGDLS; CDR2 reads YYNGEE. This CDR3 region has 15 residues. Trimming left V 2 bases short and J 6 bases short, with 14 bases between. CDR3 loop: CASSVGSIVPGELFF. The CDR3 DNA follows: TGTGCCAGCAGCGTCGGCTCCATTGTCCCCGGGGAGCTGTTTTTT.

J is TRBJ1-3 and V is TRBV9; TRBD1 agrees at 7 bases. The CDR3 has 15 residues. Trimming cost V 3 bases and J 4 bases; bases outside gene matches: 7. Germline V gives CDR1 SGDLS, CDR2 YYNGEE. The CDR3 spells CASSAGGTVGNTIYF. The DNA for the CDR3 is TGTGCCAGCAGCGCCGGGGGGACAGTCGGAAACACCATATATTTT.

Worth noting for this clonotype: The junction shows a germline mismatch at one end, possibly a read error. This rearrangement joins TRBV11-1 to TRBJ2-6; 7 bases map to TRBD1. This CDR3 contains 17 residues. Germline CDR1 is SGHAT and CDR2 is FQDESV (reference sequence). CDR3 amino acids: CASSQGTQGDGANVLTF. The DNA of the CDR3 is TGCGCCAGCAGCCAAGGAACCCAGGGGGATGGGGCCAACGTCCTGACTTTC.

This clonotype was counted many times. This sequence joins TRBV20-1 and TRBJ1-1; D not certain. V lost 1 base, J lost 1 base, and 13 bases lay in between. The CDR3 extends over 15 amino acids. Germline loops: CDR1 DFQATT, CDR2 SNEGSKA (reference sequence). The CDR3 coding sequence is TGCAGTGCTAGAGGGATTGAGGTTCCGAACACTGAAGCTTTCTTT. Its translation is CSARGIEVPNTEAFF.

The chain is built from TRBV12-3 or TRBV12-4 and TRBJ2-7; 7 bases line up with TRBD2. The CDR3 totals 15 residues. The V segment lost 3 bases and the J segment 3 bases; nucleotides outside the gene matches: 8. The CDR3 spells CASSFRREPSYEQYF. CDR3 nucleotides: TGTGCCAGCAGTTTTAGGCGGGAGCCGAGCTACGAGCAGTACTTC.

The chain couples TRBV7-9 to TRBJ2-1; 11 positions agree with TRBD1. Per germline, CDR1 SEHNR and CDR2 FQNEAQ (reference sequence). This CDR3 contains 15 residues. V gave up 6 bases and J gave up 5 bases; unmatched junction bases: 6. CDR3 residues: CASRDGQGADNEQFF. CDR3 in DNA: TGTGCCAGCAGGGACGGACAGGGGGCAGACAATGAGCAGTTCTTC. The full variable domain, rest sourced from reference TRBV7-9 and TRBJ2-1, is DTGVSQNPRHKITKRGQNVTFRCDPISEHNRLYWYRQTLGQGPEFLTYFQNEAQLEKSRLLSDRFSAERPKGSFSTLEIQRTEQGDSAMYLCASRDGQGADNEQFFGPGTRLTVL.

The chain has TRBV7-9 and TRBJ2-7; 8 bases match TRBD2. CDR3 length: 14 amino acids. V dropped 7 bases and J dropped 5; count of bases not matched to a gene: 10. The germline gives CDR1 SEHNR, CDR2 FQNEAQ (reference sequence). DNA for the CDR3: TGTGCCAGCATTTCGGGGGGGGGTGCCCACGAGCAGTACTTC. Its protein product is CASISGGGAHEQYF.

This clonotype was seen a handful of times. CDR3 loop: CASSLERLGLEQFF. The CDR3 DNA sequence: TGTGCCAGCAGTTTAGAGCGTCTAGGCCTCGAGCAGTTCTTC. The genes are TRBV27 and TRBJ2-1; D unclear. CDR1 and CDR2 from the germline V gene are MNHEY and SMNVEV (reference sequence). Trimming shortened V by 2 bases and J by 10 bases, and 15 bases separated the two germline ends. The CDR3 is made up of 14 amino acids.

This clonotype was observed many times. The chain has TRBV18 and TRBJ2-2, with unresolved D. V lost 1 base to trimming and J lost 4 bases, with 7 bases between them. The CDR3 is 14 residues long. CDR1 is KGHSH, CDR2 LQKENI, per germline. The CDR3 spells CASSPLQSTGELFF. The CDR3 DNA sequence: TGTGCCAGCTCACCACTGCAGAGCACCGGGGAGCTGTTTTTT.